This TCR beta chain was recorded in a study of blood T cell repertoires in COVID-19 (TCRdb year 2020). Background for the entire study: The collaborator samples originated in the United States, Italy and Spain and spanned the acute and convalescent phases of COVID-19. The material from the prospective study consisted of cDNA or gDNA derived from T cells, B-cell-depleted T cells, or PBMCs. Subjects who had been exposed to COVID-19, were actively infected with it, or had recovered from it provided the deeply sampled blood TCRbeta repertoires that made up the dataset. The repertoires were released in a freely available public database meant as a resource for research on the immune response to SARS-CoV-2. The samples were drawn from the first 160 participants of the ongoing ImmuneRACE study and from 1,254 subjects provided by 6 global collaborators. The sample metadata nearly always contained a de-identified subject ID, COVID-19 status, age in years and sex. Where HLA class I and class II types were available, the types were taken from metadata supplied by the sample provider, not from assay-based typing. Study-level results and caveats: How much clinical and demographic metadata was included differed by source and by participant, and the metadata was provided uncurated.

TCRbeta CDR3 regions were amplified from genomic DNA by means of the immunoSEQ Assay, a bias-controlled multiplex PCR. The study's own analysis went as follows. Nucleated cell counts per sample were estimated from amplification of reference gene primers within the assay. To quantify the absolute abundance of each unique TCRbeta CDR3 rearrangement, sequence reads were collapsed and filtered. For each sample, productive Simpson clonality was calculated as the square root of Simpson's diversity index across productive rearrangements. TCRdb retrieved this table from immuneACCESS and kept in-frame rearrangements only. Not all clones are present; in checked studies, unresolved V genes account for under half, and no reason is known for the remainder. V and J calls and clone size follow that table, whereas D and trimming were derived from the DNA. This sample holds 200,000 to 250,000 clones; about 88% were observed only once. About 9.4% of the sample lies in the top ten.

The CDR3 goes from the cysteine to the phenylalanine over 13 residues. Kept here is only the CDR3 DNA, which spans 39 bases and is read in frame from base 1. CDR1 and CDR2 were assigned from the germline V gene as ENHRY and SYGVKD. Clipping removes 4 bases from V and 9 bases from J, with 6 as the unmatched junction base count. As for this clone: Its cognate antigen has yet to be identified. No qualities accompany the bases; no much larger clone lies one base away.

One collaborating source in Seattle enrolled patients while the patients were actively infected and followed the patients over time throughout the course of disease. Collaborating institutions collected whole blood in K2EDTA tubes following their own protocols. Collaborator samples were shipped for TCRbeta analysis as frozen whole blood, isolated PBMCs, or DNA extracted from either sample type. The TCR comes from a woman aged 45-65 years with COVID-19, enrolled during active disease. In this chain, TRBV10-3 is recombined with TRBJ1-5, and 7 junctional nucleotides match TRBD1. Sequenced sample: peripheral blood. The nucleotide sequence reads TGTGCCATCAGTGCAGACAGGGCTCGGCCCCAGCATTTT. Its protein product is CAISADRARPQHF.